Each of the 29 T cell receptor beta chains below was sequenced from the same sample in a study of CD8+ T cells in alopecia areata. RNA was extracted and reverse transcribed into cDNA as the sequencing template. Clones were sequenced by immunoSEQ multiplex PCR, and TCRdb holds only the in-frame ones, with some missing. The sample contains about 110,000 clones, 50% to 60% of which appear only once. The sample taken for sequencing was NKG2D-low CD8+ T cells sorted from blood. All receptors come from a human donor with alopecia areata.

V usage is TRBV2 and J usage is TRBJ1-2, with TRBD1 as a possible D gene (5 bases). From germline, CDR1 is SNHLY and CDR2 FYNNEI. The CDR3 runs 13 residues. Trimming cost V 1 base and J 8 bases, with 11 bases left between them. CDR3 amino acids: CASSEGPGFGYTF. The CDR3 coding sequence is TGTGCCAGCAGTGAAGGTCCAGGGTTCGGCTACACCTTC. The full variable domain, with the rest looked up from reference TRBV2 and TRBJ1-2, is EPEVTQTPSHQVTQMGQEVILRCVPISNHLYFYWYRQILGQKVEFLVSFYNNEISEKSEIFDDQFSVERPDGSNFTLKIRSTKLEDSAMYFCASSEGPGFGYTFGSGTRLTVV.

J is TRBJ2-3 and V is TRBV2; no clear D gene. Trimming took 6 bases from V and 7 from J, leaving 11 bases between them. Germline V CDR1 and CDR2: SNHLY, FYNNEI. The CDR3 is 12 amino acids. The CDR3 spells CASRLRIYTQYF. As DNA, the CDR3 is TGTGCCAGCAGACTGAGGATATATACGCAGTATTTT.

The genes are TRBV6-6 and TRBJ2-7, with no clear D. The germline V gene has CDR1 MNHNY and CDR2 SVGAGI (reference sequence). Trimming pared 0 bases from V and 5 bases from J, leaving 8 bases between. The CDR3 runs to 13 residues. The CDR3 loop is CASSYSGFDEQYF. In DNA, the CDR3 is TGTGCCAGCAGTTACTCCGGATTTGACGAGCAGTACTTC.

The chain couples TRBV4-1 to TRBJ2-7; D unresolved. Germline V lookup: CDR1 MGHRA, CDR2 YSYEKL. This CDR3 region has 13 residues. V was cut by 2 bases and J by 2 bases, with 7 bases left in between. The CDR3 loop reads CASSQTDTYEQYF. The DNA for the CDR3 is TGCGCCAGCAGCCAAACCGACACCTACGAGCAGTACTTC.

V usage is TRBV30 and J usage is TRBJ1-5; D remains unclear. The ends were cut back, 2 bases at V and 0 bases at J, with 11 bases in the middle. Germline V lookup: CDR1 GTSNPN, CDR2 SVGIG (reference sequence). The CDR3 consists of 15 residues. CDR3 sequence: CAWSSGEYSNQPQHF. CDR3 in DNA: TGTGCCTGGAGTTCGGGCGAGTATAGCAATCAGCCCCAGCATTTT.

The chain is built from TRBV4-1 and TRBJ2-1, with 12 bases fitting TRBD2. Germline V gene data show CDR1 as MGHRA and CDR2 as YSYEKL. V was clipped by 3 bases and J by 0 bases; unmatched bases: 18. The CDR3 contains 22 residues. The CDR3 sequence: CASSHDESLGLAGSDSYNEQFF. CDR3 DNA sequence: TGCGCCAGCAGCCATGACGAGAGCTTGGGACTAGCGGGTTCCGACTCCTACAATGAGCAGTTCTTC.

This clone has only one observation. The chain is built from TRBV15 and TRBJ2-1; the D gene is possibly TRBD1 (5 bases). Germline lookup yields CDR1 LNHNV and CDR2 YYDKDF (reference sequence). Trimming stripped 0 bases from V and 8 bases from J, with 8 bases between. This CDR3 spans 13 amino acids. CDR3 region: CATSRDRVHEQFF. In DNA form, the CDR3 reads TGTGCCACCAGCAGAGACAGGGTCCATGAGCAGTTCTTC.

This clone occurred a few times. An end of the junction differs from the germline gene, which may be a read error. This chain uses TRBV2 with TRBJ2-5; the D is unclear. The CDR3 loop spans 14 amino acids. Per the germline V gene, CDR1 is SNHLY and CDR2 is FYNNEI. The chain's CDR3 is CAISVHGSQETQYF. CDR3 in DNA: TGTGCCATCAGTGTCCACGGCAGCCAAGAGACCCAGTACTTC.

This rearrangement joins TRBV7-3 to TRBJ2-7, with 7 bases matching TRBD1. The CDR3 runs to 13 residues. Germline V gene sequence: CDR1 SGHTA, CDR2 FQGTGA. V shed 1 base and J 3 bases; nucleotides not matched to a gene: 0. DNA for the CDR3: TGTGCCAGCAGCTTAAACAGGGGCTACGAGCAGTACTTC. Its protein product is CASSLNRGYEQYF.

V usage is TRBV5-1 and J usage is TRBJ1-1; no clear D. The CDR3 consists of 15 residues. In germline, CDR1 is SGHRS, CDR2 YFSETQ. Trimming pared 0 bases from V and 3 bases from J, leaving 12 bases between. The CDR3 region is CASSLVRITDTEAFF. Written as DNA, the CDR3 is TGCGCCAGCAGCTTGGTTCGTATTACGGACACTGAAGCTTTCTTT.

In this sample, this clone turned up a few times. DNA of the CDR3: TGTGCCAGCAGTTTAGCCCCGGGGGAATCAGATACGCAGTATTTT. This encodes CASSLAPGESDTQYF. V usage is TRBV28 and J usage is TRBJ2-3, with TRBD2 as a possible D gene (6 bases). Germline V gene lookup returns CDR1 MDHEN and CDR2 SYDVKM. V lost 2 bases and J 4 bases, leaving 13 bases between the germline ends. This CDR3 comprises 15 residues.

This clone was picked up a small number of times. The V and J genes are TRBV28 and TRBJ2-7; 10 bases align to TRBD1. J was trimmed by 7 bases and V by 3 bases; bases with no gene match: 9. CDR3 size: 15 residues. In germline, CDR1 is MDHEN, CDR2 SYDVKM. This CDR3 reads CASSFFRGQGYEQYF. The CDR3, as DNA: TGTGCCAGCAGTTTCTTTCGGGGACAGGGGTATGAGCAGTACTTC.

The V gene is TRBV5-1, the J gene TRBJ2-3, with D maybe TRBD1 (6 bases). The V end was cut by 5 bases, the J end by 6 bases, with 16 bases between. Germline values: CDR1 SGHRS, CDR2 YFSETQ. The CDR3 spans 14 residues. The CDR3 is CASSEGDGPDTQYF. In nucleotides, the CDR3 is TGCGCCAGCAGTGAGGGGGACGGCCCGGATACGCAGTATTTT.

This clone was observed a handful of times. The J gene is TRBJ1-5, the V gene TRBV28; D remains ambiguous. Per the germline V gene, CDR1 is MDHEN and CDR2 is SYDVKM. This CDR3 comprises 14 residues. V dropped 4 bases and J dropped 3 bases, with 10 bases sitting between them. CDR3: CASSYEAFNQPQHF. CDR3 nucleotides: TGTGCCAGCAGTTATGAGGCATTCAATCAGCCCCAGCATTTT.

DNA for the CDR3: TGCAGCGTTGTGGGGGGGGCTAGCGGGAGGGCAATGGCCCTGGAGACCCAGTACTTC. It yields the protein CSVVGGASGRAMALETQYF. The chain links TRBV29-1 to TRBJ2-5; 12 bases fit TRBD2. The CDR3 loop spans 19 amino acids. Germline assignment: CDR1 SQVTM and CDR2 ANQGSEA. V shed 4 bases and J 5 bases; nucleotides not matched to a gene: 20.

The gene calls are TRBV2 and TRBJ2-2; TRBD1 might be the D (5 bases). V lost 6 bases to trimming and J lost 6 bases, with 5 bases between them. This CDR3 spans 11 amino acids. The germline V gene encodes CDR1 SNHLY and CDR2 FYNNEI. The CDR3 DNA reads as TGTGCCAGCAGGGGGCCCGGGGAGCTGTTTTTT. Encoded protein: CASRGPGELFF.

The chain recombines TRBV13 with TRBJ1-5; TRBD1 matches 9 bases. Germline V gene sequence: CDR1 PRHDT, CDR2 FYEKMQ (reference sequence). This CDR3 contains 17 residues. V trimming: 4 bases; J trimming: 4 bases; junction bases outside the gene matches: 11. CDR3 bases: TGTGCCAGCAGCTCCAATACAGGGGGCGGGCGGAATCAGCCCCAGCATTTT. It is translated as CASSSNTGGGRNQPQHF.

This chain uses TRBV11-1 with TRBJ2-7; D is ambiguous. The CDR3 has 16 amino acids. Germline CDR1 reads SGHAT; CDR2 reads FQDESV (reference sequence). V dropped 5 bases and J dropped 3 bases, with 20 bases sitting between them. The CDR3 is CASSDRMGLLVYEQYF. DNA for the CDR3: TGTGCCAGCAGCGATCGGATGGGCCTCCTCGTCTACGAGCAGTACTTC.

The chain has TRBV2 and TRBJ2-1, with TRBD2 as a possible D gene (5 bases). Deletions cut 10 bases from V and 4 bases from J, with 8 bases between. The CDR3 is made up of 11 amino acids. Germline CDR1 is SNHLY and CDR2 is FYNNEI. The CDR3 DNA reads TGTGCCACCCGGGATTACAATGAGCAGTTCTTC. This codes for CATRDYNEQFF.

The table lists this clone with a few counts. The V call is TRBV29-1, the J call TRBJ2-1; D not certain. CDR1 SQVTM and CDR2 ANQGSEA come from the germline V gene. Trimming stripped 7 bases from V and 0 bases from J, with 7 bases between. CDR3 length: 12 residues. In DNA, the CDR3 is TGCAGCGGTGCGAGCTCCTACAATGAGCAGTTCTTC. This encodes CSGASSYNEQFF.

The rearrangement joins TRBV13 to TRBJ2-1; D possibly matches TRBD1 or TRBD2 (6 bases each). Deletions cut 4 bases from V and 1 base from J, with 23 bases between. The CDR3 covers 19 residues. Germline CDR1 PRHDT, CDR2 FYEKMQ (reference sequence). CDR3 region: CASSSEQGGGDFSYNEQFF. CDR3 nucleotide sequence: TGTGCCAGCAGCTCAGAACAGGGCGGCGGGGATTTTTCCTACAATGAGCAGTTCTTC.

This clone was observed a few times. The chain employs TRBV27 and TRBJ2-1, with D perhaps matching TRBD2 (6 bases). The V end lost 3 bases, the J end lost 5 bases, and 11 bases lay between the germline ends. Germline V gene sequence: CDR1 MNHEY, CDR2 SMNVEV (reference sequence). This CDR3 spans 14 amino acids. CDR3 DNA: TGTGCCAGCAGTTTGACGGGAGCAAACAATGAGCAGTTCTTC. It is translated as CASSLTGANNEQFF.

This clone occurred a few times. The chain joins TRBV29-1 to TRBJ2-7; 12 nucleotides match TRBD2. V lost 1 base, J lost 2 bases, and 6 bases stayed unmatched. The CDR3 extends over 16 amino acids. Germline V CDR1 and CDR2: SQVTM, ANQGSEA. CDR3 region: CSVEAVLAGGPYEQYF. The CDR3 DNA is TGCAGCGTTGAAGCTGTACTAGCGGGAGGTCCCTACGAGCAGTACTTC.

This clone was detected only a few times. The chain recombines TRBV5-8 with TRBJ2-7; 8 positions agree with TRBD1. The junction had 8 bases not matched to a gene; V was cut back by 3 bases and J by 3 bases. Germline V gene data show CDR1 as SGHTS and CDR2 as YDEGEE. CDR3 size: 15 residues. The CDR3 bases are TGTGCCAGCAGCTCTGCGACAGGGGAGATCTACGAGCAGTACTTC. Translated: CASSSATGEIYEQYF.

The chain is built from TRBV13 and TRBJ2-7; D is ambiguous. The germline V and J ends were trimmed by 4 bases and 6 bases, with 22 bases remaining between them. Per the germline V gene, CDR1 is PRHDT and CDR2 is FYEKMQ (reference sequence). The CDR3 covers 16 residues. CDR3 in DNA: TGTGCCAGCAGCTCTAGGTTAGGTACCCTCAAGGTCGAGCAGTACTTC. It translates to CASSSRLGTLKVEQYF.

The sample holds a few counts of this clone. The chain couples TRBV7-6 to TRBJ2-7; a possible D gene is TRBD1 (6 bases). Germline CDR1 is SGHVS and CDR2 is FNYEAQ. CDR3 length: 16 residues. V shed 4 bases and J shed 1 base, with 17 bases lying between them. The CDR3 region is CASSSPGKGESYEQYF. CDR3 in DNA: TGTGCCAGCAGCTCCCCCGGTAAGGGGGAATCCTACGAGCAGTACTTC.

The chain is built from TRBV5-1 and TRBJ1-1, with 10 positions matching TRBD1. Germline lookup yields CDR1 SGHRS and CDR2 YFSETQ. V gave up 4 bases and J gave up 1 base; unmatched junction bases: 13. The CDR3 runs to 18 residues. The CDR3 DNA is TGCGCCAGCAGCAAGGGACAGGGGAACGATTTTAGGAACACTGAAGCTTTCTTT. This encodes CASSKGQGNDFRNTEAFF. Based on the CDR3 plus reference TRBV5-1 and TRBJ1-1, the full variable domain is KAGVTQTPRYLIKTRGQQVTLSCSPISGHRSVSWYQQTPGQGLQFLFEYFSETQRNKGNFPGRFSGRQFSNSRSEMNVSTLELGDSALYLCASSKGQGNDFRNTEAFFGQGTRLTVV.

The J gene is TRBJ2-1, the V gene TRBV28; TRBD2 matches at 14 bases. Unmatched junction bases numbered 6, after V lost 2 bases and J lost 9 bases. Per the germline V gene, CDR1 is MDHEN and CDR2 is SYDVKM. This CDR3 spans 16 amino acids. The CDR3 is CASSLGWGLAGVEQFF. In DNA, the CDR3 is TGTGCCAGCAGTTTAGGGTGGGGACTAGCGGGAGTTGAGCAGTTCTTC. The variable domain in full, with the rest retrieved from reference TRBV28 and TRBJ2-1, is DVKVTQSSRYLVKRTGEKVFLECVQDMDHENMFWYRQDPGLGLRLIYFSYDVKMKEKGDIPEGYSVSREKKERFSLILESASTNQTSMYLCASSLGWGLAGVEQFFGPGTRLTVL.

This chain connects TRBV6-5 to TRBJ2-5; D is perhaps TRBD1 or TRBD2 (5 bases each). The germline V gene encodes CDR1 MNHEY and CDR2 SVGAGI. This CDR3 has 13 amino acids. Trimming stripped 2 bases from V and 5 bases from J, with 9 bases between. The CDR3 region has the DNA TGTGCCAGCAGTTACGGGGCGGGCGAGACCCAGTACTTC. It specifies CASSYGAGETQYF.